Detailed here is one T cell receptor (beta chain). Its antigen is still unknown. There are no base qualities to consult, and no much larger clone falls within one base. The immunoSEQ Assay, a bias-controlled multiplex PCR, was used to amplify TCRbeta CDR3 regions from genomic DNA. The authors' analysis ran thus. The number of nucleated cells in each sample was estimated from the amplification of reference gene primers within the assay. Sequence reads were collapsed and filtered to measure the absolute abundance of every unique TCRbeta CDR3 rearrangement. For each sample, productive Simpson clonality was calculated by taking the square root of Simpson's diversity index across productive rearrangements. This immuneACCESS table, as held by TCRdb, lists in-frame sequences with V and J called but not all clones. Of the missing ones, under half trace to an unresolved V gene in checked studies; the others have no known cause. The DNA was the basis for D and trimming; V, J and clone size are from that table. Within this sample are more than 200,000 clones, with 85% to 90% of them counted one time only. In total, the top ten clones hold approximately 1.6% of the sample.

The sample belongs to a study of blood T cell repertoires in COVID-19 (dated by TCRdb to the early 2020s). At the level of the whole study: The collaborator samples originated in the United States, Italy and Spain and spanned the acute and convalescent phases of COVID-19. The prospective study material was composed of cDNA or gDNA derived from T cells, B-cell-depleted T cells, or PBMCs. The dataset comprised deeply sampled blood TCRbeta repertoires from subjects exposed to, actively infected with, or recovered from COVID-19. The repertoires were made available in a free public database intended to serve as a resource for research on the immune response to SARS-CoV-2. The samples were drawn from two sources: the first 160 participants of the ongoing ImmuneRACE study, and 1,000 to 1,500 subjects contributed by 6 global collaborators. The sample metadata nearly always contained a de-identified subject ID, COVID-19 status, age in years and sex. Where available, HLA class I and class II types were taken from metadata supplied by the sample provider and were not determined by assay-based typing. Study-wide conclusions, independent of this receptor: The quantity of clinical and demographic metadata differed by source and by participant and was supplied without curation.

From V the trimming removes 5 bases and from J it removes 6 bases, while the gene matches leave 10 bases of the junction unaccounted for. The CDR3 measures 16 amino acids from cysteine to phenylalanine. Left in the record is the CDR3 DNA by itself, 48 bases read in frame from the first base. From the germline V gene, CDR1 is SGHAT and CDR2 is FQNNGV. Participants in the prospective study were aged roughly 18 to 89 years, lived in 24 United States geographic areas, and enrolled through a virtual design. To assign participants to cohorts, the prospective study relied on clinical history that participants themselves reported in a screening survey and a study questionnaire. ImmuneRACE Cohort 3 recovered participants were defined by two consecutive negative NP/OP PCR tests, healthcare professional clearance, or symptom resolution. Each participant in the prospective study had whole blood, serum and a nasopharyngeal or oropharyngeal swab collected by mobile phlebotomists. Participants in the prospective study had the option to provide additional blood draws and questionnaires over a 2-month period. Prospective study blood samples were shipped either frozen or at room temperature before DNA extraction.

This receptor was obtained from a man between 35 and 55 years old who had recovered from COVID-19. Sequenced input: PBMCs or T cells enriched from blood (not recorded which). Here the chain combines TRBV11-2 and TRBJ2-2; TRBD1 agrees with 9 junctional bases. The DNA sequence is as follows: TGTGCCAGCAGCAGGGGGCGGGGACAGGGATCCGGGGAGCTGTTTTTT. This sequence encodes CASSRGRGQGSGELFF.